This T cell receptor beta chain was sequenced during a study of OX40 agonist ivuxolimab in advanced cancers. Turning to the overall study: Ivuxolimab, which targeted the costimulatory receptor OX40 (CD134), was an agonistic, fully human IgG2 monoclonal antibody. Of the approximately 54 dose-escalation patients, hepatocellular carcinoma was present in 19, melanoma in around 15, renal cell carcinoma in 9 and head and neck cancer in 9. Three dose-escalation patients achieved partial responses, one with hepatocellular carcinoma and two with cutaneous melanoma. In the dose-escalation cohort, around four fifths of patients were male, and the mean age was roughly 60 years with a range of roughly 20 to 85. Intravenous ivuxolimab was administered to patients every 2 weeks at six dose levels: 0.01, 0.1, 0.3, 1.5, 3 and 10 mg/kg. The paper covers the monotherapy dose-escalation part of the phase I ivuxolimab trial, which included N ≈ 54 patients. Prior anti-PD-1, anti-PD-L1 or anti-CTLA-4 therapy was permitted, and 30% to 45% of dose-escalation patients had received checkpoint inhibitors. Peripheral TCRbeta sequencing aimed to test whether ivuxolimab altered TCR sequence diversity and caused clonal T-cell expansion.

Genomic DNA was isolated from the sorted cells so that the TCRbeta CDR3 region could be sequenced. TCRbeta CDR3 regions were sequenced using the immunoSEQ Assay. TCRdb carries this immuneACCESS record with in-frame sequences only. Its versions omit some clonotypes, under half of them owing to an unresolved V gene in the studies checked, with the rest unexplained. A total of 60,000 to 90,000 clones appear in this sample, 80% to 90% of them only once. The top ten constitute around 0.8% of the sample. CDR1 SGHDT and CDR2 YYEEEE are derived from the germline V gene. Trimming costs V 0 bases and J 5 bases, and their ends lie 12 bases apart. Counted from cysteine to phenylalanine, this CDR3 has 14 amino acids. Only the CDR3 DNA stays, 42 bases, in frame from base 1. About this clone: There is no known antigen for this receptor. There are no base qualities to consult, and no much larger clone falls within one base.

The study at large found these results: At doses of 0.1 to 3.0 mg/kg, clonal expansion of both CD4+ and CD8+ T cells in blood was seen between baseline and week 6. In the 0.1-3.0 mg/kg groups, partial responders had among the lowest normalized peripheral clonal expansion, particularly in CD8+ T cells. Low levels of normalized T-cell clonal expansion were also seen in some patients who did not respond. Which antigens the clonally expanded peripheral T cells were specific for was not determined. After ivuxolimab, expanded clones were on average more numerous among CD8+ T cells than among CD4+ T cells.

The trial excluded patients who had a history of autoimmune disease or were on systemic immunosuppression. Peripheral blood for TCR sequencing was collected from all dose cohorts at baseline, on cycle 4 day 1, and on cycle 7 day 1. Samples came from an open-label, multicenter, first-in-human phase I dose-escalation trial of ivuxolimab. Adults with locally advanced or metastatic melanoma, renal cell, hepatocellular, or head and neck squamous cell carcinoma were enrolled in the trial. Before TCR sequencing, CD4+ T cells and CD8+ T cells were sorted from peripheral blood as separate populations. Sample: CD4+ or CD8+ T cells sorted from blood, taken in a trial of the OX40 agonist ivuxolimab. The receptor comes from an adult with an advanced solid tumor such as melanoma, head and neck, liver or kidney cancer. The V gene is TRBV5-6 and the J gene is TRBJ2-7, and TRBD1 may be the D gene, going by 6 matching bases. The CDR3 amino acid sequence is: CASSLGSGENEQYF. In nucleotide form, the sequence is TGTGCCAGCAGCTTGGGGTCAGGGGAGAACGAGCAGTACTTC.